These 27 T cell receptor beta chains were all obtained from the same sample, sequenced in a study of Graves' ophthalmopathy and Graves' hyperthyroidism. Amplified TCR beta CDR3 regions were obtained using RNA transcripts as template. First-round RT-PCR relied on HTBI primers, and a second-round multiplex PCR came next. Each CDR3 protein is one row after TCRdb ran MiXCR on the multiplex PCR reads. Among approximately 540,000 distinct CDR3 sequences, approximately 37% were seen once, and the ten largest hold about 4.6%. Sequencing was carried out using peripheral blood or thyroid tissue (not recorded which). All receptors come from an adult man with Graves' hyperthyroidism.

This clonotype has at least ten counts. The rearrangement uses TRBV29-1 and TRBJ2-7, with D possibly being TRBD2 (6 bases). Germline-derived CDR1 and CDR2 are SQVTM and ANQGSEA. The CDR3 is 16 residues long. Deletions cut 7 bases from V and 0 bases from J, with 22 bases between. The CDR3 spells CSAVSGGNTGSYEQYF. The CDR3 bases are TGCAGCGCCGTTAGTGGGGGGAATACAGGCTCCTACGAGCAGTACTTC.

This chain links TRBV7-9 with TRBJ2-5, with D perhaps given as TRBD1 or TRBD2 (5 bases each). Germline loops: CDR1 SEHNR, CDR2 FQNEAQ (reference sequence). V was clipped by 5 bases and J by 4 bases, with 14 bases between them. The CDR3 consists of 14 residues. The DNA of the CDR3 is TGTGCCAGCAGCCAACACCGGGACGGAGAGACCCAGTACTTC. Translating it yields CASSQHRDGETQYF.

This clonotype was seen repeatedly, ten times or more. The chain is built from TRBV7-9 and TRBJ2-6, with D possibly being TRBD1 or TRBD2 (5 bases each). The CDR3 is 18 amino acids. Germline V gives CDR1 SEHNR, CDR2 FQNEAQ (reference sequence). Trimming took off 4 bases at V and 6 bases at J, with 22 bases between the two ends. The chain's CDR3 is CASSSAALGVIVANVLTF. DNA for the CDR3: TGTGCCAGCAGCTCCGCGGCACTGGGGGTAATAGTGGCCAACGTCCTGACTTTC. The variable domain in full, with the rest retrieved from reference TRBV7-9 and TRBJ2-6, is DTGVSQNPRHKITKRGQNVTFRCDPISEHNRLYWYRQTLGQGPEFLTYFQNEAQLEKSRLLSDRFSAERPKGSFSTLEIQRTEQGDSAMYLCASSSAALGVIVANVLTFGAGSRLTVL.

This chain links TRBV20-1 with TRBJ1-6; maybe TRBD1 (5 bases). V was cut by 1 base and J by 5 bases, with 12 bases left in between. This CDR3 has 15 residues. CDR1 is DFQATT and CDR2 is SNEGSKA in the germline V gene (reference sequence). The CDR3 reads CSARGGSGDNSPLHF. The CDR3 bases are TGCAGTGCTAGAGGGGGGAGCGGAGATAATTCACCCCTCCACTTT.

The chain recombines TRBV15 with TRBJ1-6; 9 nucleotides line up with TRBD1. With 3 bases clipped from V and 9 bases from J, the junction kept 9 bases outside the gene matches. Germline CDR1 LNHNV, CDR2 YYDKDF (reference sequence). The CDR3 loop spans 16 amino acids. The CDR3 sequence is CATSRPPGQGSSPLHF. The CDR3, as DNA: TGTGCCACCAGCAGGCCTCCGGGACAGGGTAGTTCACCCCTCCACTTT.

The chain has TRBV28 and TRBJ1-5; 10 bases fit TRBD1. Per germline, CDR1 MDHEN and CDR2 SYDVKM. Unmatched junction bases numbered 8, after V lost 6 bases and J lost 0 bases. CDR3 length equals 17 residues. This CDR3 reads CASRGQGRGYSNQPQHF. The DNA of the CDR3 is TGTGCCAGCAGGGGACAGGGGAGGGGCTATAGCAATCAGCCCCAGCATTTT.

The V gene is TRBV7-9, the J gene TRBJ2-7; tentative D call: TRBD1 (6 bases). Germline values: CDR1 SEHNR, CDR2 FQNEAQ (reference sequence). Trimming removed 5 bases at V and 0 bases at J, with 14 bases between. The CDR3 covers 15 residues. The CDR3 coding sequence is TGTGCCAGCAGCCGCGACAGGCTCGTCTCCTACGAGCAGTACTTC. Protein product: CASSRDRLVSYEQYF.

This clonotype appeared many times. V and J are TRBV10-3 and TRBJ1-2; TRBD1 matches at 9 bases. This CDR3 is 14 amino acids long. The trim removed 6 bases at V and 5 bases at J, leaving 7 bases unmatched. Germline V gene sequence: CDR1 ENHRY, CDR2 SYGVKD. The CDR3 bases are TGTGCCATCAGCCCTACGGGACAGGGATATGGCTACACCTTC. Translation: CAISPTGQGYGYTF.

This clonotype was recorded at least ten times. The chain recombines TRBV7-8 with TRBJ1-3; D gene unclear. From germline, CDR1 is SGHVS and CDR2 FQNEAQ. CDR3 length: 14 residues. V lost 5 bases and J lost 0, with 8 bases in between. CDR3 DNA sequence: TGTGCCAGCAGCCGCAGCCGCTCTGGAAACACCATATATTTT. Amino acids: CASSRSRSGNTIYF.

This clonotype was seen ten or more times. This CDR3 fails to terminate in the conserved phenylalanine or tryptophan, so it likely reflects a read error. The V call is TRBV7-8, the J call TRBJ1-1; D possibly corresponds to TRBD1 (6 bases). This CDR3 contains 11 residues. Germline V gives CDR1 SGHVS, CDR2 FQNEAQ. Trimming took 4 bases from V and 7 from J, leaving 7 bases between them. CDR3 DNA sequence: TGTGCCAGCAGCTGGACAGATGAAGCTTTCCTT. Its translation: CASSWTDEAFL.

The chain uses TRBV20-1 and TRBJ1-1; 8 nucleotides agree with TRBD1. The CDR3 spans 13 residues. Per germline, CDR1 DFQATT and CDR2 SNEGSKA (reference sequence). CDR3 DNA: TGCAGGTCAGGACAGGGTAAGGGCACTGAAGCTTTCTTT. Residues: CRSGQGKGTEAFF.

This chain joins TRBV11-2 and TRBJ2-6; 11 bases align to TRBD2. CDR3 length equals 17 residues. V was clipped by 5 bases and J by 0 bases; unmatched bases: 3. Germline CDR1 reads SGHAT; CDR2 reads FQNNGV. CDR3 in amino acids: CASSRLAGSSGANVLTF. The DNA of the CDR3 is TGTGCCAGCAGCCGACTAGCGGGGAGCTCTGGGGCCAACGTCCTGACTTTC.

The chain is built from TRBV14 and TRBJ2-1; TRBD2 matches 9 bases. With the DNA end fitting TRBJ2-7 better, the J assignment may be wrong. The CDR3 runs to 15 residues. The V gene's germline CDR1 is SGHDN and CDR2 FVKESK. CDR3 nucleotide sequence: TGTGCCAGCAGCCAAGTTGCGGGAGGGTACAATGAGCAGTACTTC. Residues: CASSQVAGGYNEQYF.

V is TRBV2 and J is TRBJ2-7; a weak D match, TRBD2 (5 bases). This CDR3 is built from 8 residues. The germline V gene encodes CDR1 SNHLY and CDR2 FYNNEI. V was shortened by 8 bases and J by 12 bases, with 8 bases between the two germline ends. CDR3 sequence (DNA): TGTGCCAGCCGAGGGCGGTACTTC. It encodes CASRGRYF.

DNA for the CDR3: TGTGCCACCAGTGATCCCTTAGCGGGAGGGCCGAGGGAGACCCAGTACTTC. Protein sequence: CATSDPLAGGPRETQYF. This chain uses TRBV24-1 with TRBJ2-5; 11 nucleotides line up with TRBD2. CDR1 is KGHDR, CDR2 SFDVKD, per germline. The V gene end was trimmed by 3 bases and the J gene end by 5 bases; junction bases not matched to a gene: 10. The CDR3 is 17 residues long.

There are a few counts of this clonotype. The V and J genes are TRBV5-5 and TRBJ2-2; D remains ambiguous. The CDR3 runs to 12 residues. Germline CDR1 and CDR2: SGHKS and YYEKEE (reference sequence). The V gene lost 5 bases and the J gene lost 2 bases, with 4 bases spanning the gap. The CDR3 sequence is CASSYNTGELFF. In DNA form, the CDR3 reads TGTGCCAGCAGTTATAACACCGGGGAGCTGTTTTTT.

The chain is built from TRBV29-1 and TRBJ2-5; 7 bases match TRBD1. With V trimmed by 0 bases and J by 2 bases, 3 bases remained unmatched. Germline CDR1 and CDR2: SQVTM and ANQGSEA. The CDR3 extends over 14 amino acids. Here the CDR3 DNA reads TGCAGCGTTGAAGAGGGGGACAGTCAAGAGACCCAGTACTTC. Amino acid sequence: CSVEEGDSQETQYF.

The J gene is TRBJ2-3, the V gene TRBV20-1; no firm D call. V was clipped by 6 bases and J by 2 bases, with 18 bases between them. The CDR3 loop spans 15 amino acids. CDR1 DFQATT and CDR2 SNEGSKA come from the germline V gene (reference sequence). CDR3 sequence: CSASPLSSPTDTQYF. The CDR3 DNA is TGCAGTGCAAGCCCCCTGAGTTCCCCCACAGATACGCAGTATTTT.

This clonotype was picked up many times. The V call is TRBV7-3, the J call TRBJ1-1, with D maybe TRBD1 (5 bases). The length of the CDR3 is 14 residues. Trimming left V 5 bases short and J 1 base short, with 11 bases between. CDR1 is SGHTA, CDR2 FQGTGA, per germline. The CDR3 reads CASSPGPTNTEAFF. The CDR3 coding sequence is TGTGCCAGCAGCCCGGGACCTACGAACACTGAAGCTTTCTTT.

V gene TRBV3-1 combines with J gene TRBJ1-1; D gene uncertain. This CDR3 has 12 amino acids. Germline loops: CDR1 LGHDT, CDR2 YNNKEL (reference sequence). Between the trimmed V and J ends, which lost 3 bases and 4 bases, there was a span of 6 bases. CDR3 DNA sequence: TGTGCCAGCAGCCAGTCTAGCACTGAAGCTTTCTTT. Translating gives CASSQSSTEAFF.

The CDR3 region is CAISDTGRQGNQPQHF. CDR3 in DNA: TGTGCCATCAGTGACACTGGGAGACAGGGGAATCAGCCCCAGCATTTT. The chain is built from TRBV10-3 and TRBJ1-5, with 8 bases identical to TRBD1. The CDR3 totals 16 residues. Germline-derived CDR1 and CDR2 are ENHRY and SYGVKD. V lost 3 bases and J lost 4; bases outside the gene matches: 8.

This clonotype was detected many times. The rearrangement joins TRBV4-1 to TRBJ2-7; D unclear. The CDR3 is 15 residues long. Germline V gives CDR1 MGHRA, CDR2 YSYEKL. The germline V and J ends were trimmed by 1 base and 6 bases, with 16 bases remaining between them. CDR3 amino acids: CASSQGPAQSAEQYF. The CDR3 nucleotides read TGCGCCAGCAGCCAAGGTCCGGCACAGTCCGCCGAGCAGTACTTC.

This clonotype turned up a few times. V usage is TRBV2 and J usage is TRBJ2-7, with 8 bases fitting TRBD1. The trim removed 8 bases at V and 4 bases at J, leaving 10 bases unmatched. Germline CDR1 reads SNHLY; CDR2 reads FYNNEI. This CDR3 spans 14 amino acids. The CDR3 DNA follows: TGTGCCAGCCGACATGGACAGGGCCTGTACGAGCAGTACTTC. Its protein is CASRHGQGLYEQYF.

The chain has TRBV3-1 and TRBJ2-7; maybe TRBD1 (6 bases). The CDR3 is 13 amino acids. Per the germline V gene, CDR1 is LGHDT and CDR2 is YNNKEL (reference sequence). V lost 1 base to trimming and J lost 7 bases, with 11 bases between them. The CDR3 nucleotides are TGTGCCAGCAGCCAAGTGTCACAGGGAGAGCAGTACTTC. Amino acids: CASSQVSQGEQYF.

With regard to this clonotype: The junction shows a germline mismatch at one end, possibly a read error. CDR3 DNA sequence: TGCGCCAGCAGCTTAGGGACAGGGGTCAACGTCCTGACTTTC. Encoded protein: CASSLGTGVNVLTF. The chain has TRBV5-1 and TRBJ2-6, with 10 bases aligning to TRBD1. CDR3 size: 14 residues. CDR1 is SGHRS, CDR2 YFSETQ, per germline.

Of note for this clonotype: A junction end diverges from the germline sequence, so it may reflect a read error. J is TRBJ1-2 and V is TRBV7-9; D is uncertain. The CDR3 covers 16 residues. In germline, CDR1 is SEHNR, CDR2 FQNEAQ (reference sequence). The CDR3 reads CASGFLSGAVSYGYTF. DNA of the CDR3: TGTGCCAGCGGCTTCCTTTCGGGCGCAGTCTCCTATGGCTACACCTTC.

The rearrangement joins TRBV7-8 to TRBJ1-2, with TRBD1 matching over 12 bases. The J segment lost 0 bases and the V segment lost 5 bases, leaving 10 bases of the junction unmatched. The germline CDR1 and CDR2 sequences are SGHVS and FQNEAQ. The CDR3 runs 18 residues. In nucleotides, the CDR3 is TGTGCCAGCAGCCCAGTGGGACAGGGGGCGTCAGCTAACTATGGCTACACCTTC. It is translated as CASSPVGQGASANYGYTF.